This T cell receptor beta chain was recovered during a study of PD-L1 blockade in urothelial cancer. Looking at the study overall: Most of the 29 patients were males with bladder-origin urothelial cancer. Blood analysis was done at 3 weeks (second dose) and 6 weeks after treatment began. The study, taken as a whole, reports: Better survival was forecast by a pretreatment blood TCR clonality below the median.

This clone was recorded once. The target antigen is unknown. TCRdb's copy holds only in-frame clones and misses some; the assay was immunoSEQ multiplex PCR. The repertoire holds tens of thousands of clones, 70% to 90% seen once, with under 2.5% in the top ten. Trimming cost V 6 bases and J 2 bases; bases outside gene matches: 7. CDR1 is SGHRS, CDR2 YFSETQ, per germline. The CDR3 extends over 17 amino acids. As for time point: peripheral blood 6 weeks after treatment start. Pretreatment sampling and on-treatment sampling together yielded between 1 and 8 samples for each patient. This chain joins TRBV5-1 and TRBJ2-5, with 16 bases aligning to TRBD2. This TCR derives from a man in his fifties with urothelial cancer. The starting material was PBMCs, obtained around atezolizumab (anti-PD-L1) treatment. CDR3 bases: TGCGCCAGCAACGATGGGACTAGCGGGGGGGTTCAAGAGACCCAGTACTTC. Its protein is CASNDGTSGGVQETQYF.